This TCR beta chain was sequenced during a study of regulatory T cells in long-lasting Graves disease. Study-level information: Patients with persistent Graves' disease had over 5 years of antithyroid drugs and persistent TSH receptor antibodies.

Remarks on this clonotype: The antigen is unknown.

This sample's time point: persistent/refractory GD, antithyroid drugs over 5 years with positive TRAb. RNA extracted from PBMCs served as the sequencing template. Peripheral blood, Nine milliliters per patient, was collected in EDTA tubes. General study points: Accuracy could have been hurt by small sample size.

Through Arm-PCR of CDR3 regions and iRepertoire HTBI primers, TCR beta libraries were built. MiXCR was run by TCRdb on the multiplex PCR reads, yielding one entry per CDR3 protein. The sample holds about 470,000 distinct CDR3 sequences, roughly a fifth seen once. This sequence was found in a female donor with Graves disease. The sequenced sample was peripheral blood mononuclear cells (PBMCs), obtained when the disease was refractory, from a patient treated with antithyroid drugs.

In DNA form, the CDR3 reads TGTGCCAGCAGCTCCGACAGGGGAAGGCCCTATGGCTACACCTTC. It translates to CASSSDRGRPYGYTF. The chain uses TRBV7-2 and TRBJ1-2; 8 bases match TRBD1. J lost 4 bases, V lost 4 bases, and 8 bases had no gene match. Germline assignment: CDR1 SGHTA and CDR2 FQGNSA. This CDR3 region has 15 residues.